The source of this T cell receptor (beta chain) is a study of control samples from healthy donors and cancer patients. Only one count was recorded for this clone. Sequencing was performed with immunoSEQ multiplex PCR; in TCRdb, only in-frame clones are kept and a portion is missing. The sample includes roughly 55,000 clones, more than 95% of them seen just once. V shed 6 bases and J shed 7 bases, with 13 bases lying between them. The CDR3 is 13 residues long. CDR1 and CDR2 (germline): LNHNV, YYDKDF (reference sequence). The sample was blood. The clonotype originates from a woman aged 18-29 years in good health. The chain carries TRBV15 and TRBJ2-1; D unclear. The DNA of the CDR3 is TGTGCCACCAGTATGACTTTAGTAAATGAGCAGTTCTTC. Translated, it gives CATSMTLVNEQFF.